These T cell receptor beta chains were read from a single sample in a study of neoadjuvant anti-PD-1 for oral cavity cancer. Here immunoSEQ multiplex PCR was the method, and the copy in TCRdb shows in-frame clones only, minus some. In the table there are about 79,000 clones, about four fifths of which are singletons. The material was PBMCs, obtained before nivolumab (anti-PD-1) treatment. These receptors came from a person between 35 and 79 years old with oral cavity squamous cell carcinoma. The CDR3 runs from the conserved cysteine through the conserved F or W. A D gene is named only where the DNA matches it firmly.

>TRBV5-5|-|TRBJ2-5
CASRSRQQLDQETQYF
TGTGCCAGCAGGTCGAGACAGCAGTTGGACCAAGAGACCCAGTACTTC
>TRBV6-1|-|TRBJ2-3
CASSEAHWGPSTDTQYF
TGTGCCAGCAGTGAAGCCCATTGGGGACCTAGCACAGATACGCAGTATTTT
>TRBV30|-|TRBJ1-4
CAWSFPSEKLFF
TGTGCCTGGAGTTTTCCCAGTGAAAAACTGTTTTTT
>TRBV7-2|TRBD1|TRBJ1-4
CASSPGQGGEKLFF
TGTGCCAGCAGCCCAGGACAGGGAGGGGAAAAACTGTTTTTT
>TRBV4-2|TRBD2|TRBJ2-1
CASTRSTSGGVYNEQFF
TGTGCCAGCACCAGAAGTACTAGCGGGGGGGTCTACAATGAGCAGTTCTTC
>TRBV5-1|-|TRBJ1-1
CASSLDRVGGTEAFF
TGCGCCAGCAGCTTGGATCGGGTAGGCGGCACTGAAGCTTTCTTT
>TRBV9|TRBD2|TRBJ2-6
CASSVRSGSQSGANVLTF
TGTGCCAGCAGCGTACGAAGCGGGAGTCAATCTGGGGCCAACGTCCTGACTTTC
>TRBV2|TRBD1|TRBJ2-1
CASSETGQYNEQFF
TGTGCCAGCAGTGAAACGGGACAGTACAATGAGCAGTTCTTC
>TRBV19|-|TRBJ2-3
CASKAQGTDTQYF
TGTGCCAGTAAGGCGCAGGGAACAGATACGCAGTATTTT
>TRBV13|TRBD2|TRBJ2-3
CASSPGLAGAYTDTQYF
TGTGCCAGCAGCCCGGGACTAGCGGGAGCCTATACAGATACGCAGTATTTT
>TRBV29-1|-|TRBJ2-6
CSVEDSNSGANVLTF
TGCAGCGTTGAAGATTCAAACTCTGGGGCCAACGTCCTGACTTTC
>TRBV12-5|TRBD2|TRBJ2-3
CASGLGLAPSTDTQYF
TGTGCTAGTGGTTTGGGACTAGCGCCGAGCACAGATACGCAGTATTTT
>TRBV12-5|-|TRBJ1-6
CASGLRVAGIGSLHF
TGTGCTAGTGGTTTGAGGGTGGCAGGGATAGGGTCCCTCCACTTT